This is a list of T cell receptor beta chains from one sample in a study of Ad26.COV2.S vaccination and SARS-CoV-2 variants. Assay used: immunoSEQ multiplex PCR; TCRdb lists only in-frame clones, some missing. Found here are hundreds of thousands of clones, roughly nine tenths of them singletons; the top ten hold about 1.5%. The sample was peripheral blood, taken in a trial of Ad26.COV2.S vaccine versus placebo. These receptors originate from a person aged 18-65 years who received the Ad26.COV2.S COVID-19 vaccine or a placebo. CDR3s include the opening cysteine and the closing phenylalanine or tryptophan. The order of the fields is CDR3 DNA, CDR3 protein, D gene, J gene, clone size, V gene. The D gene is left open where the match is weak. Only some rows state a clone size, as once, few, many or a class for expanded clones.

CDR3nt: TGTGCCAGCAGTTTCAGGGTCGAGTACACTGAAGCTTTCTTT
CDR3aa: CASSFRVEYTEAFF
d_gene: .
j_gene: TRBJ1-1
abundance: .
v_gene: TRBV6-2/TRBV6-3

CDR3nt: TGTGCCATCAGAAACACAGGGGTTAGCAATCAGCCCCAGCATTTT
CDR3aa: CAIRNTGVSNQPQHF
d_gene: TRBD1
j_gene: TRBJ1-5
abundance: .
v_gene: TRBV10-3

CDR3nt: TGTGCCAGTGAAGTGGGCATGTACACTGAAGCTTTCTTT
CDR3aa: CASEVGMYTEAFF
d_gene: .
j_gene: TRBJ1-1
abundance: once
v_gene: TRBV6-6

CDR3nt: TGTGCCAGCTCACCAATCGGGACAGAGAACACTGAAGCTTTCTTT
CDR3aa: CASSPIGTENTEAFF
d_gene: TRBD1
j_gene: TRBJ1-1
abundance: .
v_gene: TRBV18

CDR3nt: TGTGCCAGCAGCTTATTGGGAACAACTAATGAAAAACTGTTTTTT
CDR3aa: CASSLLGTTNEKLFF
d_gene: .
j_gene: TRBJ1-4
abundance: .
v_gene: TRBV7-9

CDR3nt: TGTGCCAGCAGTTACCTGAGCGGGGGGAGCACAGATACGCAGTATTTT
CDR3aa: CASSYLSGGSTDTQYF
d_gene: TRBD2
j_gene: TRBJ2-3
abundance: .
v_gene: TRBV27

CDR3nt: TGTGCCAGCAGTTACCAGTGGACAGTGATAAACACTGAAGCTTTCTTT
CDR3aa: CASSYQWTVINTEAFF
d_gene: .
j_gene: TRBJ1-1
abundance: .
v_gene: TRBV6-5

CDR3nt: TGTGCTAGTGGTCCGGGGCAAACTGGGGCCAACGTCCTGACTTTC
CDR3aa: CASGPGQTGANVLTF
d_gene: .
j_gene: TRBJ2-6
abundance: .
v_gene: TRBV12-5

CDR3nt: TGTGCCAGCAGGTCCGGGACTAGCGTCAATGAGCAGTTCTTC
CDR3aa: CASRSGTSVNEQFF
d_gene: TRBD2
j_gene: TRBJ2-1
abundance: .
v_gene: TRBV7-9

CDR3nt: TGTGCCAGCAGTGAGAGGGGGCGGGGTGGCTACACCTTC
CDR3aa: CASSERGRGGYTF
d_gene: TRBD1
j_gene: TRBJ1-2
abundance: .
v_gene: TRBV6-1

CDR3nt: TGTGCCAGTAGTCCCCTCCCCGGGACAGGGGGCGTGAAGACTGAAGCTTTCTTT
CDR3aa: CASSPLPGTGGVKTEAFF
d_gene: TRBD1
j_gene: TRBJ1-1
abundance: .
v_gene: TRBV19

CDR3nt: TGTGCCAGCAGCCTCGGACTAGCGACCAATGAGCAGTTCTTC
CDR3aa: CASSLGLATNEQFF
d_gene: TRBD2
j_gene: TRBJ2-1
abundance: once
v_gene: TRBV6-5

CDR3nt: TGTGCCAGCACCGAGGGGGCGGAGACCCAGTACTTC
CDR3aa: CASTEGAETQYF
d_gene: TRBD1
j_gene: TRBJ2-5
abundance: .
v_gene: TRBV12-3/TRBV12-4

CDR3nt: TGTGCCAGCAGCTCGCGCGGGGTCAAAAACATTCAGTACTTC
CDR3aa: CASSSRGVKNIQYF
d_gene: .
j_gene: TRBJ2-4
abundance: .
v_gene: TRBV7-2

CDR3nt: TGTGCCAGCAGACCCCTGGACATAAAGAACACTGAAGCTTTCTTT
CDR3aa: CASRPLDIKNTEAFF
d_gene: .
j_gene: TRBJ1-1
abundance: .
v_gene: TRBV2

CDR3nt: TGTGCCAGCAGCTCCAGGGGGCAAGAGACCCAGTACTTC
CDR3aa: CASSSRGQETQYF
d_gene: TRBD1
j_gene: TRBJ2-5
abundance: .
v_gene: TRBV11-3

CDR3nt: TGTGCCAGCTCACGAGGGGTAATGGACGAGCAGTACTTC
CDR3aa: CASSRGVMDEQYF
d_gene: .
j_gene: TRBJ2-7
abundance: once
v_gene: TRBV18

CDR3nt: TGTGCCAGCAGCTTCCAACCGGGACTCCCGAACACCGGGGAGCTGTTTTTT
CDR3aa: CASSFQPGLPNTGELFF
d_gene: .
j_gene: TRBJ2-2
abundance: .
v_gene: TRBV11-2

CDR3nt: TGTGCCTGGTATACTCCTCAGACTAGCGGGAACTCCTACAATGAGCAGTTCTTC
CDR3aa: CAWYTPQTSGNSYNEQFF
d_gene: TRBD2
j_gene: TRBJ2-1
abundance: .
v_gene: TRBV30

CDR3nt: TGTGCCAGCAGCCAAGGTGGGACAGGGGGCACCGGGGAGCTGTTTTTT
CDR3aa: CASSQGGTGGTGELFF
d_gene: TRBD1
j_gene: TRBJ2-2
abundance: .
v_gene: TRBV3-1/TRBV3-2

CDR3nt: TGTGCCAGCAGCTTAAACGGGGTGGGGAACTACAATGAGCAGTTCTTC
CDR3aa: CASSLNGVGNYNEQFF
d_gene: .
j_gene: TRBJ2-1
abundance: .
v_gene: TRBV7-3

CDR3nt: TGTGCCAGCAGCTTCACAGGGAACACTGAAGCTTTCTTT
CDR3aa: CASSFTGNTEAFF
d_gene: .
j_gene: TRBJ1-1
abundance: .
v_gene: TRBV11-3

CDR3nt: TGTGCCATCAAGGGGGGCAGCCAAGAGACCCAGTACTTC
CDR3aa: CAIKGGSQETQYF
d_gene: .
j_gene: TRBJ2-5
abundance: .
v_gene: TRBV10-3

CDR3nt: TGCGCCAGCAGCTTGGCCGCCGGGACTAGCGGGAGGTCCTACGAGCAGTACTTC
CDR3aa: CASSLAAGTSGRSYEQYF
d_gene: TRBD2
j_gene: TRBJ2-7
abundance: once
v_gene: TRBV5-1

CDR3nt: TGTGCCAGCTCACCGTCAGTGACATCGGAGGAGCAGTACTTC
CDR3aa: CASSPSVTSEEQYF
d_gene: .
j_gene: TRBJ2-7
abundance: once
v_gene: TRBV18

CDR3nt: TGCGCCAGCAGTTTACAGGGTGGGAGGACTGAAGCTTTCTTT
CDR3aa: CASSLQGGRTEAFF
d_gene: .
j_gene: TRBJ1-1
abundance: once
v_gene: TRBV5-1

CDR3nt: TGTGCCAGCAGCTTAGGGACAGGGAGTAATGAGCAGTTCTTC
CDR3aa: CASSLGTGSNEQFF
d_gene: TRBD1
j_gene: TRBJ2-1
abundance: .
v_gene: TRBV7-8

CDR3nt: TGTGCCAGCAGCCCGACAGGGGGCGCTTCGGGAAACACCATATATTTT
CDR3aa: CASSPTGGASGNTIYF
d_gene: TRBD1
j_gene: TRBJ1-3
abundance: .
v_gene: TRBV7-9

CDR3nt: TGTGCCAGCAGCTCGGACAGAACCACCGGGGAGCTGTTTTTT
CDR3aa: CASSSDRTTGELFF
d_gene: .
j_gene: TRBJ2-2
abundance: .
v_gene: TRBV7-3

CDR3nt: TGTGCCAGCTCACCATCTGGGAAACGAAATAAAGAAGAGACCCAGTACTTC
CDR3aa: CASSPSGKRNKEETQYF
d_gene: .
j_gene: TRBJ2-5
abundance: .
v_gene: TRBV18

CDR3nt: TGTGCCAGCAGTGAAGCTGGGCCAGGTAGGCAGCCCCAGCATTTT
CDR3aa: CASSEAGPGRQPQHF
d_gene: .
j_gene: TRBJ1-5
abundance: .
v_gene: TRBV6-1

CDR3nt: TGTGCCAGCAGTTCGGACAGGGGGCCTTACAATGAGCAGTTCTTC
CDR3aa: CASSSDRGPYNEQFF
d_gene: TRBD1
j_gene: TRBJ2-1
abundance: .
v_gene: TRBV2

CDR3nt: TGTGCCAGCAGCGATCAGGGGGGGAATCAGCCCCAGCATTTT
CDR3aa: CASSDQGGNQPQHF
d_gene: TRBD1
j_gene: TRBJ1-5
abundance: .
v_gene: TRBV7-2

CDR3nt: TGTGCCAGCAGCCGCTGGGCTGGGGCGGACACCGGGGAGCTGTTTTTT
CDR3aa: CASSRWAGADTGELFF
d_gene: .
j_gene: TRBJ2-2
abundance: once
v_gene: TRBV7-6

CDR3nt: TGCGCCAGCAGCCCCGGGGACATTGGGCCTGAAGCTTTCTTT
CDR3aa: CASSPGDIGPEAFF
d_gene: .
j_gene: TRBJ1-1
abundance: once
v_gene: TRBV5-1

CDR3nt: TGTGCCAGCAGCCAAGAACTAGCGCCAGCGACCCAGTACTTC
CDR3aa: CASSQELAPATQYF
d_gene: TRBD2
j_gene: TRBJ2-5
abundance: .
v_gene: TRBV3-1/TRBV3-2

CDR3nt: TGTGCCAGCAGCCCAACGACAGGGGGCGGCGACGAGCAGTACTTC
CDR3aa: CASSPTTGGGDEQYF
d_gene: TRBD1
j_gene: TRBJ2-7
abundance: .
v_gene: TRBV5-6

CDR3nt: TGTGCCACCAGCCCATGGAGGGAGGGCAAAAACATTCAGTACTTC
CDR3aa: CATSPWREGKNIQYF
d_gene: TRBD2
j_gene: TRBJ2-4
abundance: .
v_gene: TRBV15

CDR3nt: TGTGCCAGCAGCCACCACGGGACAGGGGTTGAGCAGTACTTC
CDR3aa: CASSHHGTGVEQYF
d_gene: TRBD1
j_gene: TRBJ2-7
abundance: .
v_gene: TRBV3-1/TRBV3-2

CDR3nt: TGTGCCAGCAGTGCTTCAGGGGTTCTAGGTTCACCCCTCCACTTT
CDR3aa: CASSASGVLGSPLHF
d_gene: .
j_gene: TRBJ1-6
abundance: .
v_gene: TRBV25-1

CDR3nt: TGTGCCAGCAGTTCCCAATTCGACGGACAGAACAAAGCTTTCTTT
CDR3aa: CASSSQFDGQNKAFF
d_gene: .
j_gene: TRBJ1-1
abundance: .
v_gene: TRBV27

CDR3nt: TGTGCCACCAGTGATAAAGAGACCCAGTACTTC
CDR3aa: CATSDKETQYF
d_gene: .
j_gene: TRBJ2-5
abundance: .
v_gene: TRBV24-1

CDR3nt: TGTGCCAGCAGCCAACTTGGCAATGAGCAGTTCTTC
CDR3aa: CASSQLGNEQFF
d_gene: .
j_gene: TRBJ2-1
abundance: .
v_gene: TRBV3-1/TRBV3-2

CDR3nt: TGTGCCTGGAGTCCTTCGAGGGGCCCCGGGTCCTACAATGAGCAGTTCTTC
CDR3aa: CAWSPSRGPGSYNEQFF
d_gene: .
j_gene: TRBJ2-1
abundance: .
v_gene: TRBV30

CDR3nt: TGCGCCAGCAGTAGCGGGATCTTTACAGATACGCAGTATTTT
CDR3aa: CASSSGIFTDTQYF
d_gene: TRBD2
j_gene: TRBJ2-3
abundance: .
v_gene: TRBV5-1

CDR3nt: TGCAGTGCTAGAGATGGGGGCTACACCTTC
CDR3aa: CSARDGGYTF
d_gene: .
j_gene: TRBJ1-2
abundance: .
v_gene: TRBV20-1

CDR3nt: TGTGCCAGCAGCCCAAGCACGCCCGTTCATTATGGCTACACCTTC
CDR3aa: CASSPSTPVHYGYTF
d_gene: .
j_gene: TRBJ1-2
abundance: .
v_gene: TRBV7-2

CDR3nt: TGTGCCATCAGTATTGGGACTAGCGGACACAATGAGCAGTTCTTC
CDR3aa: CAISIGTSGHNEQFF
d_gene: TRBD2
j_gene: TRBJ2-1
abundance: .
v_gene: TRBV10-3

CDR3nt: TGTGCCAGCAGCTTAGGGGGGGTCTCTGGAAACACCATATATTTT
CDR3aa: CASSLGGVSGNTIYF
d_gene: .
j_gene: TRBJ1-3
abundance: few
v_gene: TRBV7-2

CDR3nt: TGTGCCTGGAGTGTAAGGATCTATGGCTACACCTTC
CDR3aa: CAWSVRIYGYTF
d_gene: .
j_gene: TRBJ1-2
abundance: .
v_gene: TRBV30

CDR3nt: TGTGCCACCAGCAGAGGAAGGGGGGGAGTGGGCTACGAGCAGTACTTC
CDR3aa: CATSRGRGGVGYEQYF
d_gene: .
j_gene: TRBJ2-7
abundance: .
v_gene: TRBV15

CDR3nt: TGTGCCAGCAGCTTTGTCGAAGAAGCTTTCTTT
CDR3aa: CASSFVEEAFF
d_gene: .
j_gene: TRBJ1-1
abundance: .
v_gene: TRBV7-9

CDR3nt: TGTGCCAGCAGTTTAATCCTAGGGGGCACAGATACGCAGTATTTT
CDR3aa: CASSLILGGTDTQYF
d_gene: .
j_gene: TRBJ2-3
abundance: .
v_gene: TRBV27

CDR3nt: TGTGCCAGCAGCACCCTCGGGACAGGGGTAAACACTGAAGCTTTCTTT
CDR3aa: CASSTLGTGVNTEAFF
d_gene: TRBD1
j_gene: TRBJ1-1
abundance: .
v_gene: TRBV7-9

CDR3nt: TGTGCCAGCAGTCCCCTGGGGGGGGACAGGGCCTACGAGCAGTACTTC
CDR3aa: CASSPLGGDRAYEQYF
d_gene: TRBD1
j_gene: TRBJ2-7
abundance: .
v_gene: TRBV7-6

CDR3nt: TGTGCCAGCAGCTTTGAGGGGACCGGGGAGCTGTTTTTT
CDR3aa: CASSFEGTGELFF
d_gene: .
j_gene: TRBJ2-2
abundance: .
v_gene: TRBV7-2

CDR3nt: TGCGCCAGCAGGGTAGGAGGACAAGAGACCCAGTACTTC
CDR3aa: CASRVGGQETQYF
d_gene: .
j_gene: TRBJ2-5
abundance: .
v_gene: TRBV5-1